Listed here are 3 T cell receptor beta chains from one sample, sequenced in a study of blood T cell repertoires in COVID-19. Using immunoSEQ multiplex PCR, the repertoire was profiled, and TCRdb retains in-frame clones only, with some absent. The repertoire has roughly 160,000 clones, approximately 86% of them found once; the top ten carry roughly 0.58%. The specimen sequenced was peripheral blood. These receptors all come from a man aged 55 to 70 with COVID-19, enrolled during active disease.

The J gene is TRBJ1-4, the V gene TRBV20-1; D uncertain. In germline, CDR1 is DFQATT, CDR2 SNEGSKA (reference sequence). Trimming removed 0 bases from V and 8 bases from J, with 4 bases in between. CDR3 length: 11 amino acids. The CDR3 DNA sequence: TGCAGTGCTAGAGATCAGGAAAAACTGTTTTTT. This sequence encodes CSARDQEKLFF.

The chain couples TRBV2 to TRBJ1-1; possibly TRBD1 for D (6 bases). The V and J ends lost 8 bases and 4 bases respectively, with 17 bases between them. This CDR3 has 14 residues. Germline CDR1 and CDR2: SNHLY and FYNNEI. The CDR3 DNA is TGTGCCAGCCGGGATTGGGGGCAGGGCACTGAAGCTTTCTTT. It codes for CASRDWGQGTEAFF.

J is TRBJ1-1 and V is TRBV6-2 or TRBV6-3; 8 nucleotides agree with TRBD1. The CDR3 has 15 residues. The junction had 9 bases not matched to a gene; V was cut back by 5 bases and J by 4 bases. Germline CDR1 MNHEY, CDR2 SVGEGT. CDR3 region: CASSRTGRNPTEAFF. The DNA for the CDR3 is TGTGCCAGCAGTCGGACAGGGCGGAATCCCACTGAAGCTTTCTTT.